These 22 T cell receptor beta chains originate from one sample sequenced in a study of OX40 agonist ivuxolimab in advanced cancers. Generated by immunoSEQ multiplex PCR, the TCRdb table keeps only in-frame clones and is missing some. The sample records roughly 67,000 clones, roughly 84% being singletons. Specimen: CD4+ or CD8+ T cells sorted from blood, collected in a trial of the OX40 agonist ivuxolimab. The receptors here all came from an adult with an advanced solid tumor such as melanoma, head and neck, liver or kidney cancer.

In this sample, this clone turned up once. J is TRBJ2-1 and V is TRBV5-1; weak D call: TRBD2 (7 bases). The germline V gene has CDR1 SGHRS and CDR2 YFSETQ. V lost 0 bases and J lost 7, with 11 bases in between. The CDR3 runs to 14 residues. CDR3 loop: CASSLAAGANEQFF. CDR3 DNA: TGCGCCAGCAGCTTGGCCGCGGGGGCAAATGAGCAGTTCTTC.

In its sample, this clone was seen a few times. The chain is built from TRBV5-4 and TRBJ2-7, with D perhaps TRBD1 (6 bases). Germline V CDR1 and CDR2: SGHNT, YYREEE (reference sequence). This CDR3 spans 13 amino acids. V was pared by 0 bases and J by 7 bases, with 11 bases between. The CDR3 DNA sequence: TGTGCCAGCAGCTTGGTGGGGGCTCCGGAGCAGTACTTC. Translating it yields CASSLVGAPEQYF. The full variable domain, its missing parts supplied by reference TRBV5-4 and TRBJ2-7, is ETGVTQSPTHLIKTRGQQVTLRCSSQSGHNTVSWYQQALGQGPQFIFQYYREEENGRGNFPPRFSGLQFPNYSSELNVNALELDDSALYLCASSLVGAPEQYFGPGTRLTVT.

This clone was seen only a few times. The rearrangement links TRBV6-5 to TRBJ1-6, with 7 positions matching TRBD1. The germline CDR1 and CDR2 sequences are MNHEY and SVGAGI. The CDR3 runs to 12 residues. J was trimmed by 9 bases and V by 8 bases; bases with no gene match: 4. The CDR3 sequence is CASGQERSPLHF. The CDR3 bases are TGTGCCAGCGGACAGGAGCGTTCACCCCTCCACTTT.

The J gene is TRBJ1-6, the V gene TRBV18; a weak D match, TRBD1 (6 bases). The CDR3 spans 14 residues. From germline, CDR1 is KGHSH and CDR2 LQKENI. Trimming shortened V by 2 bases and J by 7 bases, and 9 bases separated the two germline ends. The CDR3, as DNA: TGTGCCAGCTCACCATACAGGGAAAATTCACCCCTCCACTTT. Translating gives CASSPYRENSPLHF.

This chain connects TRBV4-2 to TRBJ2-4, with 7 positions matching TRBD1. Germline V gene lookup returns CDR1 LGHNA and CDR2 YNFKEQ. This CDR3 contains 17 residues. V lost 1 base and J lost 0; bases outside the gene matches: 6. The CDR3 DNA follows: TGTGCCAGCAGCCAAGTTCCAGGGGGTGAAGCCAAAAACATTCAGTACTTC. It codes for CASSQVPGGEAKNIQYF.

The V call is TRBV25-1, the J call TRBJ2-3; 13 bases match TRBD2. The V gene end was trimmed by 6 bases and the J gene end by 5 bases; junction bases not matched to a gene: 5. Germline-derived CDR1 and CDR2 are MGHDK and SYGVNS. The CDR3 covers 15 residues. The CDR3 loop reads CASSRTSGSRDTQYF. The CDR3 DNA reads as TGTGCCAGCAGCAGGACTAGCGGGAGTAGAGATACGCAGTATTTT.

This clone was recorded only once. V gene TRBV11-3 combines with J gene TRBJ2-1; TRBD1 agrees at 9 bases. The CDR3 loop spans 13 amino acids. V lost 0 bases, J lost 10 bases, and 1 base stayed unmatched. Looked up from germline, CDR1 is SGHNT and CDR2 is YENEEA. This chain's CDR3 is CASSLETGGEQFF. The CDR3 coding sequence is TGTGCCAGCAGCTTAGAAACAGGGGGCGAGCAGTTCTTC.

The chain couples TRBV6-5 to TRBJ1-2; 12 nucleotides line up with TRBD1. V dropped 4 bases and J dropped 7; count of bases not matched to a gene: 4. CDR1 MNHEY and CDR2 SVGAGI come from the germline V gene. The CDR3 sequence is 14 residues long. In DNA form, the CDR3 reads TGTGCCAGCAGTTCCGGGACAGGGGGCAGTGGCTACACCTTC. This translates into CASSSGTGGSGYTF.

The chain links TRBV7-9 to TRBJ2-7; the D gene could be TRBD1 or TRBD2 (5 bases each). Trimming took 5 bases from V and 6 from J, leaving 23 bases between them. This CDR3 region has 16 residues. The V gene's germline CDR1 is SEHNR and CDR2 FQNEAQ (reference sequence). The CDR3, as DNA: TGTGCCAGCAGCCGATTGGCCGACCCAGGGCGGGCCGAGCAGTACTTC. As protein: CASSRLADPGRAEQYF.

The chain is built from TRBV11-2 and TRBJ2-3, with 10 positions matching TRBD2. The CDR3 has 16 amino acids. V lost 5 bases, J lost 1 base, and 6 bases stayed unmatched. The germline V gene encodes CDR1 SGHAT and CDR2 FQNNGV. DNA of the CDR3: TGTGCCAGCAGCAAACAAGGACTAGCGGGCACAGATACGCAGTATTTT. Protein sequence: CASSKQGLAGTDTQYF.

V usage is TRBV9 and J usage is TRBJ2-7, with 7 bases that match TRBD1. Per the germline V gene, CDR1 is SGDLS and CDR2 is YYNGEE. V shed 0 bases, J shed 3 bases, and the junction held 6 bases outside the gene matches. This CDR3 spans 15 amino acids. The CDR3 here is CASSVAGTADYEQYF. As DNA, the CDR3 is TGTGCCAGCAGCGTAGCTGGGACAGCCGACTACGAGCAGTACTTC. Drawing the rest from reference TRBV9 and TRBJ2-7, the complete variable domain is DSGVTQTPKHLITATGQRVTLRCSPRSGDLSVYWYQQSLDQGLQFLIQYYNGEERAKGNILERFSAQQFPDLHSELNLSSLELGDSALYFCASSVAGTADYEQYFGPGTRLTVT.

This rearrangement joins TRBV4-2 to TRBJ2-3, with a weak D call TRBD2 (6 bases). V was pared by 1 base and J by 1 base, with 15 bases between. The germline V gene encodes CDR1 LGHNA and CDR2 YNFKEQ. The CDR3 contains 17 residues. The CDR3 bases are TGTGCCAGCAGCCAAGGGGGGTGGGGGGATGGCACAGATACGCAGTATTTT. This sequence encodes CASSQGGWGDGTDTQYF.

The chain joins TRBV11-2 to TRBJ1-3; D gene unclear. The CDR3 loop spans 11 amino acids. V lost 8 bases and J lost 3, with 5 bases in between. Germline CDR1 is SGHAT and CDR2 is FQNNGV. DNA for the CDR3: TGTGCCAGCTGGGGTGGAAACACCATATATTTT. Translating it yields CASWGGNTIYF.

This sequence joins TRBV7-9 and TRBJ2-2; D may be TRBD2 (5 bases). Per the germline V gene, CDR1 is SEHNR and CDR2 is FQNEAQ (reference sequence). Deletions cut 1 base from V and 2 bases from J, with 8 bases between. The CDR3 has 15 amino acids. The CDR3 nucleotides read TGTGCCAGCAGCTTAGGGGAGATAAACACCGGGGAGCTGTTTTTT. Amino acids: CASSLGEINTGELFF.

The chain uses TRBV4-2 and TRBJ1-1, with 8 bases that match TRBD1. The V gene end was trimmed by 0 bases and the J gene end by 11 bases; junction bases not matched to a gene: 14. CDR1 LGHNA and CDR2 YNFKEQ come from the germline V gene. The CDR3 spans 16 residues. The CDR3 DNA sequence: TGTGCCAGCAGCCAAGATTCGGGACAGGTGATGCTGCCGGCTTTCTTT. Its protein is CASSQDSGQVMLPAFF.

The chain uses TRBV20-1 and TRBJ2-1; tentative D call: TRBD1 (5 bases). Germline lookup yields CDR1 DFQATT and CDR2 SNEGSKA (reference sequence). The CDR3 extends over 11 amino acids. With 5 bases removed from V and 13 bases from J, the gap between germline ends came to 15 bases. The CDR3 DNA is TGCAGTGCTTATACAGGTCGCGCCCAGTTCTTC. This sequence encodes CSAYTGRAQFF.

The chain's CDR3 is CATSRDPSTPGDTQYF. The CDR3 DNA sequence: TGTGCCACCAGCAGAGATCCCTCAACACCGGGGGATACGCAGTATTTT. The V and J genes are TRBV15 and TRBJ2-3, with D maybe TRBD2 (5 bases). This CDR3 comprises 16 residues. V gave up 0 bases and J gave up 6 bases, with 16 bases separating them. CDR1 and CDR2 (germline): LNHNV, YYDKDF (reference sequence).

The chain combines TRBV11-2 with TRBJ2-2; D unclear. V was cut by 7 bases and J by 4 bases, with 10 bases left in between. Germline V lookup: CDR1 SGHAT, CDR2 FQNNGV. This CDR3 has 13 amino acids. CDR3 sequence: CASTAGVTGELFF. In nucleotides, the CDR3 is TGTGCCAGCACCGCTGGGGTCACCGGGGAGCTGTTTTTT. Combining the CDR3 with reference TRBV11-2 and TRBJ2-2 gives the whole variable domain EAGVAQSPRYKIIEKRQSVAFWCNPISGHATLYWYQQILGQGPKLLIQFQNNGVVDDSQLPKDRFSAERLKGVDSTLKIQPAKLEDSAVYLCASTAGVTGELFFGEGSRLTVL.

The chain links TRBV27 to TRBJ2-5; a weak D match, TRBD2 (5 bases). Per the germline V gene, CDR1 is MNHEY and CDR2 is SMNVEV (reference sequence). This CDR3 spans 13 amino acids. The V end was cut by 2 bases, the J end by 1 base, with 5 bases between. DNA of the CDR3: TGTGCCAGCAGTTTACGGGGCCAAGAGACCCAGTACTTC. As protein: CASSLRGQETQYF.

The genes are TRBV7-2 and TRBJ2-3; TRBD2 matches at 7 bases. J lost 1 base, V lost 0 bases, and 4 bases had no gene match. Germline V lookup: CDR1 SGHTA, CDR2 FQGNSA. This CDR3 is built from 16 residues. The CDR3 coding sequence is TGTGCCAGCAGCTTAGCGCCGGCGGGGGGCACAGATACGCAGTATTTT. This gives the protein CASSLAPAGGTDTQYF.

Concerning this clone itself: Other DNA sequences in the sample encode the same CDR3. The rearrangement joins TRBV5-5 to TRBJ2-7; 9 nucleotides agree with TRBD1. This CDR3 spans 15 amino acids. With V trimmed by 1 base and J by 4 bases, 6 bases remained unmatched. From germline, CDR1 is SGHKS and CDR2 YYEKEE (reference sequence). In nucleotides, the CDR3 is TGTGCCAGCAGCTTGACTGGACAGGGGTGGTACGAGCAGTACTTC. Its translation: CASSLTGQGWYEQYF.

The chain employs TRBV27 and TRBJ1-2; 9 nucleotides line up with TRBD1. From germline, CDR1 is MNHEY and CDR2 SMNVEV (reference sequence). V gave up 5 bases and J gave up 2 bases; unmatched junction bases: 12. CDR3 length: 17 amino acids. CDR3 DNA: TGTGCCAGCAGTCCCACACCACCGGGACAGGGCAACTATGGCTACACCTTC. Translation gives CASSPTPPGQGNYGYTF.